The source of this TCR beta chain is a study of shared clonotypes between healthy human individuals. This clone was seen once. What it binds is unknown. Whole-study findings and limits: A reduction in generation probabilities was seen for non-shared clonotypes relative to those shared by all four donors. Blood alone was sampled, and tissue repertoires likely differ. As a rule, naive subsets had a larger estimated richness than memory subsets.

The CDR3 spans 15 residues. The V and J ends lost 2 bases and 7 bases, in that order; junction bases with no gene match: 6. The germline CDR1 and CDR2 sequences are MDHEN and SYDVKM. The authors divided CD4+ cells into CD45RA+ naive and CD45RA-negative memory subsets. Libraries were prepared by immunoSEQ multiplex PCR; TCRdb keeps only in-frame clonotypes and omits some of them. This sample has a few million clones, with over 85% found just once. Material: naive CD4+ T cells from PBMCs. Sample subset: CD45RA+ positively selected. This clonotype was obtained from a man aged 18 to 30 in good health. Some clones in this sample may be carry-over from other donors' samples. The chain carries TRBV28 and TRBJ2-4; 9 bases align to TRBD2. DNA of the CDR3: TGTGCCAGCAGTTTAGCGGGAGGGAGGGGGAACATTCAGTACTTC. Its translation is CASSLAGGRGNIQYF.